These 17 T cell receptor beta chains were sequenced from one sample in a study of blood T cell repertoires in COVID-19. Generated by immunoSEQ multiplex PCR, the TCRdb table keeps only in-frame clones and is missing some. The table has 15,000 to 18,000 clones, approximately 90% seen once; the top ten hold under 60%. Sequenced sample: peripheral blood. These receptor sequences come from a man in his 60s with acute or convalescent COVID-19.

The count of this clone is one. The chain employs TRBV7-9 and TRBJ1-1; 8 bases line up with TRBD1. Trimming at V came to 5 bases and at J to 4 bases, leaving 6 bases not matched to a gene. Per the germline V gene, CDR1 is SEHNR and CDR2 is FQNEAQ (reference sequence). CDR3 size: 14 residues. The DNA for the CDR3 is TGTGCCAGCAGCCCCCAGGGGGCTAGCACTGAAGCTTTCTTT. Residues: CASSPQGASTEAFF.

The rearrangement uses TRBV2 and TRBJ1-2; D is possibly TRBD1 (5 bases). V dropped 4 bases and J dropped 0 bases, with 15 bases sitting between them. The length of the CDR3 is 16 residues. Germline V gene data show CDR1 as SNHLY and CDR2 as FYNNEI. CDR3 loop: CASSVQGSYSNYGYTF. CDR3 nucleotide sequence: TGTGCCAGCAGTGTTCAGGGATCTTACTCTAACTATGGCTACACCTTC.

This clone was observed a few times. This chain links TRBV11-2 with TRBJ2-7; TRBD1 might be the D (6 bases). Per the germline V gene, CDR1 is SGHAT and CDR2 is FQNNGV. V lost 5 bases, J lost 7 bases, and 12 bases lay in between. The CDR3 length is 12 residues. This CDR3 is CASSLRGWEQYF. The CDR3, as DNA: TGTGCCAGCAGCCTCAGGGGTTGGGAGCAGTACTTC.

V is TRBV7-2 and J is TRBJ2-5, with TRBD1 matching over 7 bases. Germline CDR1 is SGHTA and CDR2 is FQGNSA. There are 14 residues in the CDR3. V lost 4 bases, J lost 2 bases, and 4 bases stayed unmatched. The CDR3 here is CASSSRDRQETQYF. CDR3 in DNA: TGTGCCAGCAGCTCTCGGGACAGACAAGAGACCCAGTACTTC. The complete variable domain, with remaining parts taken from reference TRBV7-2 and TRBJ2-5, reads GAGVSQSPSNKVTEKGKDVELRCDPISGHTALYWYRQSLGQGLEFLIYFQGNSAPDKSGLPSDRFSAERTGGSVSTLTIQRTQQEDSAVYLCASSSRDRQETQYFGPGTRLLVL.

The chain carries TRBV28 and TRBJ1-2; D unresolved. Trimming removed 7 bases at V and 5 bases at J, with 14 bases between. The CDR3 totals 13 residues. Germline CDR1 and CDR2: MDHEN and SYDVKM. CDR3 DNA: TGTGCCAGCACTACAGTTACAATGTATGGCTACACCTTC. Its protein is CASTTVTMYGYTF.

Here the CDR3 DNA reads TGTGCCAGCAGCGCCGTGACAGGGTCCAACACTGAAGCTTTCTTT. Its translation is CASSAVTGSNTEAFF. This chain joins TRBV9 and TRBJ1-1; the match to TRBD1 covers 7 bases. V trimming: 3 bases; J trimming: 2 bases; junction bases outside the gene matches: 7. CDR3 size: 15 residues. Germline assignment: CDR1 SGDLS and CDR2 YYNGEE.

CDR3 region: CATSDSSREQPQHF. The CDR3 nucleotides read TGTGCCACCAGTGATTCCTCCCGGGAGCAGCCCCAGCATTTT. This sequence joins TRBV24-1 and TRBJ1-5; no definite D call. The V end was cut by 2 bases, the J end by 7 bases, with 11 bases between. The CDR3 sequence is 14 residues long. Per the germline V gene, CDR1 is KGHDR and CDR2 is SFDVKD.

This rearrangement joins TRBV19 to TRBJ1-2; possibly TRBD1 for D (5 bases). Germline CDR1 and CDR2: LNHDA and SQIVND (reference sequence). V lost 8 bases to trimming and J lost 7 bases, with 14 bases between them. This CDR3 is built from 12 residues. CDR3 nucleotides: TGTGCCAGTTCCAGGGATAGAAGTGGCTACACCTTC. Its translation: CASSRDRSGYTF. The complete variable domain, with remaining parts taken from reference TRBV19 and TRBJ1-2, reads DGGITQSPKYLFRKEGQNVTLSCEQNLNHDAMYWYRQDPGQGLRLIYYSQIVNDFQKGDIAEGYSVSREKKESFPLTVTSAQKNPTAFYLCASSRDRSGYTFGSGTRLTVV.

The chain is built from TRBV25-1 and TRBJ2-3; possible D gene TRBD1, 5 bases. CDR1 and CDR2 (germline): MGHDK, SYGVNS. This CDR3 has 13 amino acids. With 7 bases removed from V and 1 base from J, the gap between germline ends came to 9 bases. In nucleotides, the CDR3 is TGTGCCAGCAATCTACAGGGCACAGATACGCAGTATTTT. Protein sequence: CASNLQGTDTQYF. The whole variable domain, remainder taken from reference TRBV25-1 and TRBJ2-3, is EADIYQTPRYLVIGTGKKITLECSQTMGHDKMYWYQQDPGMELHLIHYSYGVNSTEKGDLSSESTVSRIRTEHFPLTLESARPSHTSQYLCASNLQGTDTQYFGPGTRLTVL.

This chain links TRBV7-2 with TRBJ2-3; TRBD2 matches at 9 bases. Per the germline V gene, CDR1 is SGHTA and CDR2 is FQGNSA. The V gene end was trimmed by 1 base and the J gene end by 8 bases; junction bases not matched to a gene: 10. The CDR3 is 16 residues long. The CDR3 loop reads CASSLVGSGSGATQYF. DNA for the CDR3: TGTGCCAGCAGCTTAGTTGGTAGCGGGAGTGGGGCTACGCAGTATTTT.

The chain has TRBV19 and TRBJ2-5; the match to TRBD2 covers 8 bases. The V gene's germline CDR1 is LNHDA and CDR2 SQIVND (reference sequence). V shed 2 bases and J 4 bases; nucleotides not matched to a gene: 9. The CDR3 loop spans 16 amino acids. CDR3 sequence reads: CASSITGGAGGETQYF. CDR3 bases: TGTGCCAGTAGTATAACTGGTGGGGCGGGAGGAGAGACCCAGTACTTC.

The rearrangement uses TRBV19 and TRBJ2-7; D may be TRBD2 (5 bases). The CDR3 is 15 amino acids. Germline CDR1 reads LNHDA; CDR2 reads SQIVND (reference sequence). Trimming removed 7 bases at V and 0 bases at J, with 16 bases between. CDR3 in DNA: TGTGCCAGTAAACAGAGTAGCGACCTCTCCTACGAGCAGTACTTC. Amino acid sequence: CASKQSSDLSYEQYF.

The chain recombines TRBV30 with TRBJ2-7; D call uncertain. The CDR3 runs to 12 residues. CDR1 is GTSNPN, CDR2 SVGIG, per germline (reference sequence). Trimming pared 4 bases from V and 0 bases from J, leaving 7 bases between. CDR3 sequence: CAWTADSYEQYF. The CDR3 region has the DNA TGTGCCTGGACCGCAGACTCCTACGAGCAGTACTTC.

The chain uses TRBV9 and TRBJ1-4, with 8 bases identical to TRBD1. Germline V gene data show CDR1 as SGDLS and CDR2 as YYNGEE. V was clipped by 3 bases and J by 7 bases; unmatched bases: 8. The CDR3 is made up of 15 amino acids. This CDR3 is CASSGGQGSGEKLFF. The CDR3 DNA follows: TGTGCCAGCAGCGGAGGACAGGGATCGGGTGAAAAACTGTTTTTT.

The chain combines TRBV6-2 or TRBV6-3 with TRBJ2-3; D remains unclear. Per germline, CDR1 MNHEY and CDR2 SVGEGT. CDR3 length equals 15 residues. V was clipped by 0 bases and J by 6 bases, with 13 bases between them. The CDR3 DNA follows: TGTGCCAGCAGTTACTCGTTGCGGCTCATGGATACGCAGTATTTT. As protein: CASSYSLRLMDTQYF.

For the CDR3, the DNA is TGTGCCAGCAGTTTACTGACAGGGGGCGTAAACAATGAGCAGTTCTTC. It encodes CASSLLTGGVNNEQFF. This chain connects TRBV28 to TRBJ2-1, with 10 bases aligning to TRBD1. The CDR3 consists of 16 residues. Germline V gene sequence: CDR1 MDHEN, CDR2 SYDVKM. The junction had 6 bases not matched to a gene; V was cut back by 2 bases and J by 5 bases.

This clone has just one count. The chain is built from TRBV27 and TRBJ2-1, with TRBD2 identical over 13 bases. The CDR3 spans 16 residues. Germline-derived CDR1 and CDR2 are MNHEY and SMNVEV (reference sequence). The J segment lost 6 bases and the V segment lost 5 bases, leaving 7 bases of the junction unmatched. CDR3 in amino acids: CASSPRTSGSINEQFF. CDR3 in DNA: TGTGCCAGCAGTCCGCGGACTAGCGGGAGTATCAATGAGCAGTTCTTC.